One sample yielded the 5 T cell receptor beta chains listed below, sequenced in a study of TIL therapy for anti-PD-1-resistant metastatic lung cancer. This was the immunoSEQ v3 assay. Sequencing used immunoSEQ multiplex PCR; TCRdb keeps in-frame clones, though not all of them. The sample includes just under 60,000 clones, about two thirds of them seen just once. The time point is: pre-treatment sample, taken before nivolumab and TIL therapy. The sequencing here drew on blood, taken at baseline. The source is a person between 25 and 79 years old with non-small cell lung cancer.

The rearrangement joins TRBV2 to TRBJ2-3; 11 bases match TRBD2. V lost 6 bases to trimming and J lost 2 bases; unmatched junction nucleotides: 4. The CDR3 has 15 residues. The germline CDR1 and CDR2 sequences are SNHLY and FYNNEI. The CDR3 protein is CASRRLAGSTDTQYF. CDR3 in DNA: TGTGCCAGCAGGAGACTAGCGGGGTCCACAGATACGCAGTATTTT.

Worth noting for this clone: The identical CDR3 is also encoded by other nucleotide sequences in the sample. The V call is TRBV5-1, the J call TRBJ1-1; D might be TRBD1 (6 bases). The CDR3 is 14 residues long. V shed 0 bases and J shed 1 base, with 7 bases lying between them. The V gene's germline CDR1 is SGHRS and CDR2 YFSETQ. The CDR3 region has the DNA TGCGCCAGCAGCTTGGCAGGGGCGAACACTGAAGCTTTCTTT. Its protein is CASSLAGANTEAFF.

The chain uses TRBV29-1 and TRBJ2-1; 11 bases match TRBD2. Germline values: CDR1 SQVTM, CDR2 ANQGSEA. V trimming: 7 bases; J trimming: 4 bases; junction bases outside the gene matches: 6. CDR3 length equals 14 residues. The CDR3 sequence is CSALAGGPYNEQFF. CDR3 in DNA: TGCAGCGCTTTAGCGGGAGGGCCTTACAATGAGCAGTTCTTC.

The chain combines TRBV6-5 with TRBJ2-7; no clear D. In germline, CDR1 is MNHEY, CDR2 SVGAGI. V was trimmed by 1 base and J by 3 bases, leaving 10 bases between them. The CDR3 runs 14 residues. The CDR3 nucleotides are TGTGCCAGCAGTTACTTGTCCATGGGCTACGAGCAGTACTTC. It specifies CASSYLSMGYEQYF.

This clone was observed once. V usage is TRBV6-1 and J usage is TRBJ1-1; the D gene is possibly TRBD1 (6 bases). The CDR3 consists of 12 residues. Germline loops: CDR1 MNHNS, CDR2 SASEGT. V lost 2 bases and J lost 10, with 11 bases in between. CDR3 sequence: CASSEKGGAAFF. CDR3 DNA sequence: TGTGCCAGCAGTGAAAAAGGGGGAGCAGCTTTCTTT.